The 30 T cell receptor beta chains given below trace back to one sample, sequenced in a study of blood T cell repertoires in COVID-19 (TCRdb year 2020). Library method: the immunoSEQ multiplex PCR assay. What TCRdb holds here is the immuneACCESS table cut down to in-frame rearrangements. Part of the clones is not present; checked against another copy, under half of the missing clones reflect an unresolved V gene, and the others are unexplained. The table for this sample lists around 290,000 clones; around 89% of them were counted only once. Together, the top ten hold approximately 2% of the sample. The sequenced sample was PBMCs or T cells enriched from blood (not recorded which). The receptors derive from a woman aged 55 to 70 in a cohort exposed to, infected with or recovered from COVID-19 (not recorded which).

V and J are TRBV9 and TRBJ1-6; D is unclear. Germline CDR1 reads SGDLS; CDR2 reads YYNGEE. Trimming stripped 5 bases from V and 7 bases from J, with 10 bases between. The CDR3 consists of 13 residues. CDR3 region: CASRFDSNSPLHF. Here the CDR3 DNA reads TGTGCCAGCAGATTCGACTCAAATTCACCCCTCCACTTT.

CDR3 DNA sequence: TGTGCCAGAAGCTTAGCGGTGAAGCTCACTGAAGCTTTCTTT. Translating gives CARSLAVKLTEAFF. The V and J genes are TRBV7-5 and TRBJ1-1. TRBV7-5 is a pseudogene segment. The CDR3 has 14 amino acids.

This sequence joins TRBV28 and TRBJ2-1; D is perhaps TRBD1 (6 bases). Germline CDR1 reads MDHEN; CDR2 reads SYDVKM. The CDR3 runs 13 residues. V was cut by 5 bases and J by 5 bases, with 10 bases left in between. The DNA of the CDR3 is TGTGCCAGCAGTCTGACAGGTGACAATGAGCAGTTCTTC. Translating it yields CASSLTGDNEQFF.

Only a few counts were recorded for this clone. This chain uses TRBV2 with TRBJ2-7, with 7 positions matching TRBD2. Germline loops: CDR1 SNHLY, CDR2 FYNNEI. V trimming: 6 bases; J trimming: 3 bases; junction bases outside the gene matches: 11. The CDR3 runs to 15 residues. The CDR3 bases are TGTGCCAGCAGGCCCACGGGAGGAGGTGGCTACGAGCAGTACTTC. Encoded protein: CASRPTGGGGYEQYF.

The rearrangement links TRBV6-5 to TRBJ2-7; TRBD1 matches 11 bases. J lost 1 base, V lost 10 bases, and 6 bases had no gene match. This CDR3 comprises 14 residues. Germline V gene data show CDR1 as MNHEY and CDR2 as SVGAGI. The CDR3 loop reads CAILGTGGSYEQYF. The CDR3 DNA reads as TGTGCCATCCTAGGGACAGGGGGATCCTACGAGCAGTACTTC.

The chain has TRBV5-6 and TRBJ2-2; 11 nucleotides match TRBD1. CDR1 and CDR2 from the germline V gene are SGHDT and YYEEEE. The V gene end was trimmed by 3 bases and the J gene end by 4 bases; junction bases not matched to a gene: 2. This CDR3 spans 15 amino acids. This CDR3 is CASSSGTGGTGELFF. The CDR3 nucleotides read TGTGCCAGCAGCTCCGGGACAGGGGGCACCGGGGAGCTGTTTTTT.

CDR3 in DNA: TGTGCCAGCAGTACCGTGAGGGGGAAAAAGGGCACAGATACGCAGTATTTT. Its protein product is CASSTVRGKKGTDTQYF. V is TRBV27 and J is TRBJ2-3, with D tentatively TRBD1 (6 bases). Germline assignment: CDR1 MNHEY and CDR2 SMNVEV (reference sequence). The germline V and J ends were trimmed by 5 bases and 1 base, with 19 bases remaining between them. The CDR3 is 17 amino acids.

The genes are TRBV6-5 and TRBJ1-2, with D possibly TRBD1 on 6 matching bases. The CDR3 covers 13 residues. Between the trimmed V and J ends, which lost 8 bases and 7 bases, there was a span of 17 bases. CDR1 is MNHEY and CDR2 is SVGAGI in the germline V gene. The CDR3 DNA is TGTGCCAGCTTTCCCGCCGGGACAACTGGCTACACCTTC. This encodes CASFPAGTTGYTF.

This chain uses TRBV28 with TRBJ2-2, with D maybe TRBD1 (6 bases). The germline V gene encodes CDR1 MDHEN and CDR2 SYDVKM. Deletions cut 2 bases from V and 7 bases from J, with 11 bases between. CDR3 length: 14 residues. The CDR3 sequence is CASSLVGAGGELFF. The CDR3 DNA is TGTGCCAGCAGTTTAGTGGGGGCCGGCGGGGAGCTGTTTTTT.

This chain joins TRBV30 and TRBJ1-1; 7 nucleotides line up with TRBD1. Germline CDR1 and CDR2: GTSNPN and SVGIG (reference sequence). The CDR3 has 11 residues. V dropped 5 bases and J dropped 11; count of bases not matched to a gene: 8. The CDR3 is CAWGNRGSAFF. The CDR3 DNA follows: TGTGCCTGGGGGAACAGGGGATCGGCTTTCTTT.

This rearrangement joins TRBV19 to TRBJ1-1; possibly TRBD1 for D (6 bases). The CDR3 covers 15 residues. Germline loops: CDR1 LNHDA, CDR2 SQIVND (reference sequence). Trimming stripped 3 bases from V and 2 bases from J, with 13 bases between. The CDR3 DNA reads TGTGCCAGTAGTATTTATAAGGGGACAAACACTGAAGCTTTCTTT. Protein: CASSIYKGTNTEAFF.

The chain is built from TRBV20-1 and TRBJ1-1; weak D call: TRBD1 (5 bases). The germline V gene has CDR1 DFQATT and CDR2 SNEGSKA (reference sequence). The CDR3 has 10 amino acids. Trimming took off 3 bases at V and 10 bases at J, with 9 bases between the two ends. CDR3 sequence (DNA): TGCAGTGCTAGGGCGGGGGTAGCTTTCTTT. As protein: CSARAGVAFF.

Relative to its sample, this clone is medium-sized. The chain couples TRBV7-6 to TRBJ2-2, with a weak D call TRBD2 (5 bases). Trimming shortened V by 5 bases and J by 4 bases, and 11 bases separated the two germline ends. This CDR3 comprises 14 residues. Per the germline V gene, CDR1 is SGHVS and CDR2 is FNYEAQ. As DNA, the CDR3 is TGTGCCAGCAGCCGGACTCTTAGCACCGGGGAGCTGTTTTTT. This encodes CASSRTLSTGELFF.

This chain joins TRBV7-8 and TRBJ2-3; 9 nucleotides agree with TRBD2. Germline assignment: CDR1 SGHVS and CDR2 FQNEAQ. V lost 5 bases, J lost 4 bases, and 16 bases stayed unmatched. The CDR3 runs to 18 residues. In DNA form, the CDR3 reads TGTGCCAGCAGCCCCCGGCCCGGTCTGACTAGCGGATCAGATACGCAGTATTTT. Amino acid sequence: CASSPRPGLTSGSDTQYF. Looking up the rest from reference TRBV7-8 and TRBJ2-3 gives the full variable domain: GAGVSQSPRYKVAKRGQDVALRCDPISGHVSLFWYQQALGQGPEFLTYFQNEAQLDKSGLPSDRFFAERPEGSVSTLKIQRTQQEDSAVYLCASSPRPGLTSGSDTQYFGPGTRLTVL.

The chain recombines TRBV27 with TRBJ1-2; 9 bases are a match to TRBD1. The J segment lost 4 bases and the V segment lost 5 bases, leaving 11 bases of the junction unmatched. The CDR3 is 16 residues long. CDR1 MNHEY and CDR2 SMNVEV come from the germline V gene (reference sequence). The CDR3: CASSPGQGFYGYGYTF. CDR3 bases: TGTGCCAGCAGTCCGGGACAGGGCTTTTACGGCTATGGCTACACCTTC.

This clone was seen only a few times. This chain connects TRBV2 to TRBJ2-1, with 10 nucleotides matching TRBD2. Germline values: CDR1 SNHLY, CDR2 FYNNEI. J gave up 6 bases and V 6 bases, and 2 bases lay outside the gene matches. The CDR3 consists of 13 residues. The chain's CDR3 is CASRPSGSNEQFF. The CDR3 nucleotides are TGTGCCAGCAGACCTAGCGGGAGCAATGAGCAGTTCTTC.

V and J are TRBV7-2 and TRBJ1-2; D unclear. CDR3 length: 14 residues. CDR1 and CDR2 (germline): SGHTA, FQGNSA. V dropped 2 bases and J dropped 2 bases, with 9 bases sitting between them. CDR3 sequence: CASSLFTANYGYTF. The CDR3 bases are TGTGCCAGCAGCTTATTCACAGCAAACTATGGCTACACCTTC.

The chain employs TRBV28 and TRBJ2-1, with 8 nucleotides matching TRBD2. Germline assignment: CDR1 MDHEN and CDR2 SYDVKM. After removal of 2 bases from V and 13 bases from J, the junction contained 4 bases not matched to a gene. The CDR3 consists of 12 residues. CDR3 coding DNA: TGTGCCAGCAGTTTAGGGCTAGCGGGCCAGTTCTTC. It codes for CASSLGLAGQFF.

This sequence joins TRBV28 and TRBJ2-1, with TRBD2 identical over 14 bases. The CDR3 runs 21 residues. Germline V gives CDR1 MDHEN, CDR2 SYDVKM. V shed 6 bases and J 6 bases; nucleotides not matched to a gene: 22. CDR3: CASSPSEASGTSGSKGNEQFF. The CDR3 DNA sequence: TGTGCCAGCAGCCCTTCTGAAGCTTCCGGGACTAGCGGGAGTAAGGGCAATGAGCAGTTCTTC. The full variable domain, rest sourced from reference TRBV28 and TRBJ2-1, is DVKVTQSSRYLVKRTGEKVFLECVQDMDHENMFWYRQDPGLGLRLIYFSYDVKMKEKGDIPEGYSVSREKKERFSLILESASTNQTSMYLCASSPSEASGTSGSKGNEQFFGPGTRLTVL.

The chain couples TRBV5-1 to TRBJ2-2; weak D call: TRBD1 (5 bases). The CDR3 spans 14 residues. Trimming removed 3 bases at V and 1 base at J, with 7 bases between. Per germline, CDR1 SGHRS and CDR2 YFSETQ. CDR3 protein: CASSSGQNTGELFF. The CDR3 nucleotides read TGCGCCAGCAGCTCTGGACAGAACACCGGGGAGCTGTTTTTT.

This rearrangement joins TRBV5-1 to TRBJ2-4; 14 bases align to TRBD2. Trimming took 4 bases from V and 6 from J; bases not matched to a gene: 9. The CDR3 loop spans 17 amino acids. CDR1 and CDR2 (germline): SGHRS, YFSETQ. CDR3 coding DNA: TGCGCCAGCAGCCCCGGACTAGCGGGAGGTCCAACAAACATTCAGTACTTC. It encodes CASSPGLAGGPTNIQYF.

The chain uses TRBV19 and TRBJ1-5; D gene unclear. This CDR3 has 13 residues. Trimming pared 6 bases from V and 1 base from J, leaving 7 bases between. CDR1 is LNHDA and CDR2 is SQIVND in the germline V gene (reference sequence). The CDR3 sequence is CASRRVSNQPQHF. In nucleotides, the CDR3 is TGTGCCAGTAGGCGGGTAAGCAATCAGCCCCAGCATTTT. The variable domain in full, with the rest retrieved from reference TRBV19 and TRBJ1-5, is DGGITQSPKYLFRKEGQNVTLSCEQNLNHDAMYWYRQDPGQGLRLIYYSQIVNDFQKGDIAEGYSVSREKKESFPLTVTSAQKNPTAFYLCASRRVSNQPQHFGDGTRLSIL.

The chain is built from TRBV9 and TRBJ2-7; tentatively, D is TRBD2 (5 bases). The CDR3 is made up of 14 amino acids. Germline CDR1 is SGDLS and CDR2 is YYNGEE. The V end lost 4 bases, the J end lost 5 bases, and 16 bases lay between the germline ends. CDR3 region: CASSPSGYADEQYF. CDR3 nucleotides: TGTGCCAGCAGCCCGTCGGGGTACGCCGACGAGCAGTACTTC.

The V and J genes are TRBV27 and TRBJ1-1, with D possibly TRBD1 on 6 matching bases. Trimming left V 2 bases short and J 0 bases short, with 13 bases between. Per germline, CDR1 MNHEY and CDR2 SMNVEV (reference sequence). CDR3 size: 16 residues. This CDR3 is CASSLQGPSMNTEAFF. CDR3 nucleotide sequence: TGTGCCAGCAGTTTACAGGGGCCCTCGATGAACACTGAAGCTTTCTTT.

This clone was seen more than once but under ten times. The rearrangement joins TRBV2 to TRBJ2-7; 10 bases align to TRBD1. Germline V CDR1 and CDR2: SNHLY, FYNNEI. This CDR3 has 15 residues. Trimming removed 3 bases from V and 4 bases from J; junction bases left unmatched: 6. CDR3 sequence: CASSDLTGGTYEQYF. The CDR3 DNA sequence: TGTGCCAGCAGTGATTTGACAGGGGGCACTTACGAGCAGTACTTC.

The chain joins TRBV3-1 (or the pseudogene TRBV3-2) to TRBJ2-5, with D unresolved. From germline, CDR1 is LGHDT and CDR2 YNNKEL (reference sequence). Trimming stripped 1 base from V and 1 base from J, with 7 bases between. The CDR3 is made up of 14 amino acids. The CDR3 reads CASSQAPLQETQYF. The CDR3 DNA reads as TGTGCCAGCAGCCAAGCTCCTCTCCAAGAGACCCAGTACTTC.

The CDR3 DNA is TGTGCCACACAACCGGGTTACAATCAGCCCCAGCATTTT. Amino acids: CATQPGYNQPQHF. V gene TRBV24-1 combines with J gene TRBJ1-5; D not certain. Germline V lookup: CDR1 KGHDR, CDR2 SFDVKD. The CDR3 runs 13 residues. V lost 10 bases and J 3 bases, leaving 12 bases between the germline ends.

This clone has just one count. V and J are TRBV19 and TRBJ1-4; 8 bases are shared with TRBD1. Unmatched junction bases numbered 6, after V lost 5 bases and J lost 4 bases. This CDR3 region has 15 residues. Per the germline V gene, CDR1 is LNHDA and CDR2 is SQIVND (reference sequence). The CDR3 nucleotides are TGTGCCAGTAGTCCAGGACAGGGATTTAATGAAAAACTGTTTTTT. Translated: CASSPGQGFNEKLFF. Filled out from reference TRBV19 and TRBJ1-4, the complete variable domain reads DGGITQSPKYLFRKEGQNVTLSCEQNLNHDAMYWYRQDPGQGLRLIYYSQIVNDFQKGDIAEGYSVSREKKESFPLTVTSAQKNPTAFYLCASSPGQGFNEKLFFGSGTQLSVL.

This clone is a singleton in its sample. The rearrangement joins TRBV28 to TRBJ1-1; TRBD1 might be the D (6 bases). Germline V gene data show CDR1 as MDHEN and CDR2 as SYDVKM. The CDR3 runs to 14 residues. The V end lost 6 bases, the J end lost 3 bases, and 14 bases lay between the germline ends. CDR3 sequence: CASSGAGAHTEAFF. The CDR3 DNA reads TGTGCCAGCAGCGGAGCGGGGGCCCACACTGAAGCTTTCTTT.

CDR3 amino acids: CASSLSRWTSLGYGYTF. The CDR3 region has the DNA TGTGCCAGCAGCTTAAGTCGCTGGACTTCTTTGGGCTATGGCTACACCTTC. The V and J genes are TRBV7-2 and TRBJ1-2; no firm D call. V dropped 2 bases and J dropped 4 bases, with 20 bases sitting between them. The CDR3 is 17 amino acids. The germline V gene has CDR1 SGHTA and CDR2 FQGNSA.